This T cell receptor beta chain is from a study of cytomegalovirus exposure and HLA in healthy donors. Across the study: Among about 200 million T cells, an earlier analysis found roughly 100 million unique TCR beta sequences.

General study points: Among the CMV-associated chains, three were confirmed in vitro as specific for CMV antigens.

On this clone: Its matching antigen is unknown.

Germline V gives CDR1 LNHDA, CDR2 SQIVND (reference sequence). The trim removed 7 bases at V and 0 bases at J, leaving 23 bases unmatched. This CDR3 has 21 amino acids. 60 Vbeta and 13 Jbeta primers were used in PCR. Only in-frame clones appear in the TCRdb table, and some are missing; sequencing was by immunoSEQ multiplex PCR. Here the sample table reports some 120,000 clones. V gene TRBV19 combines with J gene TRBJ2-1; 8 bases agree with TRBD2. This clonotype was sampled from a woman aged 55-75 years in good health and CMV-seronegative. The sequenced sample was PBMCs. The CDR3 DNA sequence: TGTGCCAGTATGCGCCTAGGCACGGGGGGGGTTCCGGGACGCTCCTACAATGAGCAGTTCTTC. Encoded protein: CASMRLGTGGVPGRSYNEQFF.